This T cell receptor beta chain was observed in a study of blood T cell repertoires in COVID-19 (dated by TCRdb to the early 2020s). At the level of the whole study: The collaborator samples originated in the United States, Italy and Spain and spanned the acute and convalescent phases of COVID-19. The dataset comprised deeply sampled blood TCRbeta repertoires from subjects exposed to, actively infected with, or recovered from COVID-19. The samples were drawn from two sources: the first 160 participants of the ongoing ImmuneRACE study, and 950 to 1,500 subjects contributed by 6 global collaborators. The repertoires were made available in a free public database intended to serve as a resource for research on the immune response to SARS-CoV-2. The prospective study material was composed of cDNA or gDNA derived from T cells, B-cell-depleted T cells, or PBMCs. Nearly every sample came with metadata listing a de-identified subject ID, COVID-19 status, age in years and sex. HLA class I and class II types, where available, came from metadata supplied by the sample provider rather than from assay-based typing. The research as a whole found: Clinical and demographic metadata were provided uncurated, with the amount varying by source and participant.

Deletion took 2 bases off V and 6 bases off J, with a span of 17 bases between the germline ends. The CDR3 goes from the cysteine to the phenylalanine over 15 residues. Of all the DNA, just the CDR3 is kept, 45 bases in frame from base 1. In the germline V gene (reference sequence), CDR1 corresponds to MNHEY and CDR2 to SMNVEV. About this clone: Which antigen it targets is not known. Per-nucleotide qualities are absent, and no much larger clonotype sits a single base away.

TCRbeta CDR3 regions were amplified from genomic DNA using the immunoSEQ Assay, a bias-controlled multiplex PCR. Under the source paper's analysis protocol: The number of nucleated cells in each sample was estimated from the amplification of reference gene primers within the assay. To quantify the absolute abundance of each unique TCRbeta CDR3 rearrangement, sequence reads were collapsed and filtered. Productive Simpson clonality was computed per sample as the square root of Simpson's diversity index over productive rearrangements. Imported from immuneACCESS, the table was reduced by TCRdb to in-frame sequences with V and J called. These copies leave out some clones; in studies compared against another copy, an unresolved V gene accounts for under half, and the cause of the remainder is not known. That table is the source of V, J and clone size, and D and trimming were worked out from the DNA. This sample gives 35,000 to 45,000 clones in total; about nine tenths of them show up just once. About 0.4% of the sample rests with the top ten.

Each collaborating institution followed its own protocols to collect whole blood in K2EDTA tubes. For TCRbeta analysis, collaborator samples were shipped as frozen whole blood, as isolated PBMCs, or as DNA extracted from either sample type. The clonotype was recovered from a human donor in a cohort sampled during active COVID-19. What was sequenced was peripheral blood. The sequence is built from TRBV27 and TRBJ2-7, and the D gene may be TRBD1, 5 bases matching. The DNA reads as follows: TGTGCCAGCAGTTTAGTGCAGGGAAGAACTCCCGAGCAGTACTTC. The translation is CASSLVQGRTPEQYF.